This T cell receptor beta chain was sequenced for a study of T cell responses to AZD1222 COVID-19 vaccine listed by TCRdb under 2021. For context, the study as a whole: Because spike-specific TCR depth and breadth did not differ between the two schedules, AZD1222 recipients who got a second dose at roughly 4 weeks were pooled with those who got a second dose at roughly 12 weeks. TCR sequencing was performed for roughly 250 trial participants, of whom about 200 were given two doses of AZD1222 and around 25 were given two doses of MenACWY control vaccine. Trial participants were enrolled by age into 18-55, 56-69 and 70-plus year subgroups, with approximately 150, 30 and 60 TCR-sequenced participants respectively. Overall study outcomes, separate from this receptor: The whole spike protein was spanned by vaccine-associated CD4 TCRs, and dominant responses were seen in regions 160-218 and 743-854. Reportedly, almost half of the unique spike-specific TCRs recognized epitopes lying outside the regions that are mutated in the B.1.351 and B.1.1.7 variants. Only a handful of AZD1222 recipients were SARS-CoV-2 seropositive at baseline, limiting conclusions about previously exposed vaccinees. Spike-specific TCR breadth and depth rose significantly after two AZD1222 doses compared with day 0 and with MenACWY recipients. The 56-69-year group was small, and its depth increase did not reach significance, likely because of low power. No day 14 peak-response samples were available, so repertoires were characterized only after the peak T cell response. Participants were mostly white British, with more females than males. The authors suggested clonal diversity may have been underestimated.

The time point tag for this specimen amounts to: baseline before first vaccination. Vaccinee samples came from UK trials COV001 and COV002, including a single-blind randomized controlled phase 2/3 trial of AZD1222 (ChAdOx1 nCoV-19) in healthy adults. Trial participant PBMC samples were collected at day 0 and day 28 after the second dose for TCRbeta chain sequencing. On this clone: Its antigen target is currently unknown. Base qualities are missing; no much larger clone stands one base away.

The CDR3 regions of human TCRbeta chains were analyzed by immunosequencing. On the study's bioinformatics: Repertoire TCRs were matched against a reference library of SARS-CoV-2-specific TCRs generated with the MIRA antigen-specificity platform. Breadth was defined as the fraction of unique TCRs that were SARS-CoV-2-associated. Depth was defined as the fraction of total T cells that were SARS-CoV-2-associated. Using the MIRA data, each spike-specific TCR was mapped to the spike region that the TCR reacts to and placed in a CD4 or CD8 class. Log10-transformed breadth and depth values were compared by one-way ANOVA with Sidak's multiple comparisons tests. This immuneACCESS table, as held by TCRdb, lists in-frame sequences with V and J called but not all clones. Of the missing ones, under half trace to an unresolved V gene in checked studies; the others have no known cause. Clone size and V and J calls were adopted from that table, with D and trimming inferred from the DNA. Present in this sample are roughly 150,000 clones, roughly 84% of which were seen just once. Approximately 4% of the sample is taken by the ten largest.

This TCR came from an adult in good health. Here the sequenced sample was peripheral blood, taken on day 0 of AZD1222 vaccination.

The DNA sequence follows: TGTGCCAGCAGCGGCCGGGACCCAGTTCGGGATGAAAAACTGTTTTTT. Its coded protein is CASSGRDPVRDEKLFF. The chain couples TRBV2 to TRBJ1-4; perhaps TRBD1 is the D gene, with 5 bases matching. Taken from the germline V gene, the CDR1 and CDR2 loops are SNHLY and FYNNEI. There are 16 amino acids in the CDR3, from cysteine to phenylalanine inclusive. Only CDR3 DNA remains: 48 bases, in frame from the first base. Deletion took 6 bases off V and 6 bases off J, with a span of 20 bases between the germline ends.